One sample yielded the 28 T cell receptor beta chains listed below, sequenced in a study of blood T cell repertoires in COVID-19. Assay used: immunoSEQ multiplex PCR; TCRdb lists only in-frame clones, some missing. The sample records 250,000 to 300,000 clones, approximately 85% being singletons. Sequenced: PBMCs or T cells enriched from blood (not recorded which). The receptors come from a woman aged 45-59 years who had recovered from COVID-19.

V gene TRBV5-4 combines with J gene TRBJ1-5, with 10 bases fitting TRBD1. J lost 4 bases, V lost 4 bases, and 5 bases had no gene match. The CDR3 has 15 amino acids. Germline V gene data show CDR1 as SGHNT and CDR2 as YYREEE (reference sequence). The CDR3, as DNA: TGTGCCAGCAGCAAAGACAGGGGGCCGAATCAGCCCCAGCATTTT. Protein sequence: CASSKDRGPNQPQHF.

This clone came up once. V is TRBV2 and J is TRBJ2-7, with 11 bases aligning to TRBD1. The V gene end was trimmed by 3 bases and the J gene end by 4 bases; junction bases not matched to a gene: 8. Germline assignment: CDR1 SNHLY and CDR2 FYNNEI. The CDR3 consists of 16 residues. The CDR3 coding sequence is TGTGCCAGCAGTGAGTTGGGGACAGGGGGAGGTTACGAGCAGTACTTC. Translating gives CASSELGTGGGYEQYF.

The chain uses TRBV28 and TRBJ2-3; 7 bases align to TRBD1. V lost 4 bases and J lost 3; bases outside the gene matches: 19. Germline-derived CDR1 and CDR2 are MDHEN and SYDVKM. This CDR3 region has 19 residues. CDR3 in DNA: TGTGCCAGCAGTTCCAAGGGACAGATAAAATTAAGTTCTACAGATACGCAGTATTTT. This translates into CASSSKGQIKLSSTDTQYF.

This sequence joins TRBV28 and TRBJ2-2; perhaps TRBD1 as D (6 bases). CDR3 length: 15 amino acids. Between the trimmed V and J ends, which lost 5 bases and 2 bases, there was a span of 12 bases. Germline loops: CDR1 MDHEN, CDR2 SYDVKM. The CDR3 loop is CASSVRTANTGELFF. CDR3 DNA sequence: TGTGCCAGCAGTGTCCGGACAGCCAACACCGGGGAGCTGTTTTTT.

This chain's CDR3 is CASSLRHYNEQFF. In nucleotides, the CDR3 is TGTGCCAGCAGCTTAAGACACTACAATGAGCAGTTCTTC. The rearrangement joins TRBV11-3 to TRBJ2-1; D gene uncertain. CDR3 length equals 13 residues. V was pared by 2 bases and J by 3 bases, with 5 bases between. Germline V gene lookup returns CDR1 SGHNT and CDR2 YENEEA.

The chain recombines TRBV19 with TRBJ1-2; D remains ambiguous. Trimming took off 7 bases at V and 4 bases at J, with 10 bases between the two ends. The CDR3 sequence is 12 residues long. Germline CDR1 is LNHDA and CDR2 is SQIVND (reference sequence). The CDR3 coding sequence is TGTGCCAGTACCCTAGGCTTCTATGGCTACACCTTC. This encodes CASTLGFYGYTF.

The sample holds one count of this clone. The chain joins TRBV5-6 to TRBJ1-3, with D possibly being TRBD1 (5 bases). The ends were cut back, 5 bases at V and 0 bases at J, with 15 bases in the middle. This CDR3 region has 16 residues. Germline V gene sequence: CDR1 SGHDT, CDR2 YYEEEE. CDR3 residues: CASSLRQPSSGNTIYF. In nucleotides, the CDR3 is TGTGCCAGCAGTCTTCGACAGCCCTCCTCTGGAAACACCATATATTTT. The complete variable domain, with remaining parts taken from reference TRBV5-6 and TRBJ1-3, reads DAGVTQSPTHLIKTRGQQVTLRCSPKSGHDTVSWYQQALGQGPQFIFQYYEEEERQRGNFPDRFSGHQFPNYSSELNVNALLLGDSALYLCASSLRQPSSGNTIYFGEGSWLTVV.

In its sample, this clone was seen a few times. One junction end does not reproduce the germline sequence, and a read error may be involved. The J gene is TRBJ2-2, the V gene TRBV7-7; TRBD2 aligns across 9 bases. CDR1 is SSHAT, CDR2 FNYEAQ, per germline (reference sequence). The CDR3 contains 17 residues. The CDR3 spells CASSLLASGERTGELFF. CDR3 bases: TGTGCTAGCAGCTTATTGGCTAGCGGGGAGCGGACCGGGGAGCTGTTTTTT.

The rearrangement joins TRBV15 to TRBJ1-1; 7 bases match TRBD1. The V segment lost 7 bases and the J segment 0 bases; nucleotides outside the gene matches: 2. This CDR3 region has 13 residues. Germline CDR1 reads LNHNV; CDR2 reads YYDKDF (reference sequence). CDR3 DNA sequence: TGTGCCACCACCGACAGGGTGAACACTGAAGCTTTCTTT. It is translated as CATTDRVNTEAFF.

The rearrangement links TRBV7-9 to TRBJ1-1; 7 nucleotides agree with TRBD1. The CDR3 is 15 residues long. The trim removed 1 base at V and 3 bases at J, leaving 5 bases unmatched. CDR1 SEHNR and CDR2 FQNEAQ come from the germline V gene (reference sequence). This CDR3 reads CASSLVEGADTEAFF. The CDR3 bases are TGTGCCAGCAGCTTAGTTGAGGGGGCCGACACTGAAGCTTTCTTT.

In this sample, this clone turned up a few times. For the CDR3, the DNA is TGTGCCAGCTCAGAGGGCGGGACAGCCTACATCGGTACTGAAGCTTTCTTT. Its translation: CASSEGGTAYIGTEAFF. The chain combines TRBV18 with TRBJ1-1; TRBD1 matches 7 bases. Germline-derived CDR1 and CDR2 are KGHSH and LQKENI. The J segment lost 5 bases and the V segment lost 5 bases, leaving 17 bases of the junction unmatched. CDR3 length equals 17 residues.

In its sample, this clone was seen once. The V and J genes are TRBV19 and TRBJ2-3, with D possibly matching TRBD2 (5 bases). This CDR3 has 15 amino acids. V gave up 4 bases and J gave up 5 bases, with 16 bases separating them. The germline V gene encodes CDR1 LNHDA and CDR2 SQIVND (reference sequence). This CDR3 is CASSNRGGRGDTQYF. The CDR3 bases are TGTGCCAGTAGTAACCGGGGTGGTCGGGGAGATACGCAGTATTTT. The whole variable domain, remainder taken from reference TRBV19 and TRBJ2-3, is DGGITQSPKYLFRKEGQNVTLSCEQNLNHDAMYWYRQDPGQGLRLIYYSQIVNDFQKGDIAEGYSVSREKKESFPLTVTSAQKNPTAFYLCASSNRGGRGDTQYFGPGTRLTVL.

As regards this clone: This sample includes further DNA sequences coding for the same CDR3. V usage is TRBV9 and J usage is TRBJ2-3; a possible D gene is TRBD2 (6 bases). Looked up from germline, CDR1 is SGDLS and CDR2 is YYNGEE. The CDR3 sequence is 16 residues long. The V gene lost 0 bases and the J gene lost 0 bases, with 11 bases spanning the gap. The CDR3 reads CASSVGTSGSTDTQYF. In DNA, the CDR3 is TGTGCCAGCAGCGTAGGTACCAGCGGGAGCACAGATACGCAGTATTTT. The full variable domain, its missing parts supplied by reference TRBV9 and TRBJ2-3, is DSGVTQTPKHLITATGQRVTLRCSPRSGDLSVYWYQQSLDQGLQFLIQYYNGEERAKGNILERFSAQQFPDLHSELNLSSLELGDSALYFCASSVGTSGSTDTQYFGPGTRLTVL.

This clone has only a few counts. The genes are TRBV7-9 and TRBJ1-2; D may be TRBD1 (5 bases). The V gene lost 4 bases and the J gene lost 0 bases, with 15 bases spanning the gap. The CDR3 runs to 16 residues. CDR1 SEHNR and CDR2 FQNEAQ come from the germline V gene (reference sequence). The chain's CDR3 is CASSSSLTATNYGYTF. The CDR3 DNA sequence: TGTGCCAGCAGCTCTTCCCTGACAGCTACTAACTATGGCTACACCTTC.

J is TRBJ1-2 and V is TRBV28; D gene uncertain. V gave up 7 bases and J gave up 8 bases, with 20 bases separating them. This CDR3 comprises 14 residues. Germline V gives CDR1 MDHEN, CDR2 SYDVKM. This chain's CDR3 is CASITSGVSRGYTF. The CDR3 nucleotides are TGTGCCAGCATCACTTCCGGGGTTTCTCGAGGCTACACCTTC.

This clone turned up a few times. The CDR3 is CASQLAWGQETQYF. DNA of the CDR3: TGTGCCAGCCAACTAGCCTGGGGCCAAGAGACCCAGTACTTC. This chain links TRBV6-5 with TRBJ2-5, with D possibly matching TRBD2 (6 bases). This CDR3 comprises 14 residues. Trimming removed 8 bases at V and 1 base at J, with 14 bases between. Germline assignment: CDR1 MNHEY and CDR2 SVGAGI.

In this sample, this clone turned up once. This chain uses TRBV30 with TRBJ2-7; 11 positions match TRBD2. The germline CDR1 and CDR2 sequences are GTSNPN and SVGIG (reference sequence). J was trimmed by 3 bases and V by 1 base; bases with no gene match: 2. There are 14 residues in the CDR3. DNA for the CDR3: TGTGCCTGGAGTGACGGGACTAGCGGCTACGAGCAGTACTTC. Translating gives CAWSDGTSGYEQYF.

The rearrangement uses TRBV28 and TRBJ2-7; 13 bases match TRBD2. The CDR3 sequence is 18 residues long. Germline assignment: CDR1 MDHEN and CDR2 SYDVKM. The J segment lost 6 bases and the V segment lost 4 bases, leaving 15 bases of the junction unmatched. The CDR3: CASSSSYLTSGRSGEQYF. The DNA for the CDR3 is TGTGCCAGCAGTTCAAGCTACCTGACTAGCGGGAGGTCGGGCGAGCAGTACTTC.

V gene TRBV6-1 combines with J gene TRBJ1-2; 7 bases are a match to TRBD1. Per the germline V gene, CDR1 is MNHNS and CDR2 is SASEGT. V shed 6 bases and J 8 bases; nucleotides not matched to a gene: 9. There are 13 residues in the CDR3. The CDR3 DNA reads TGTGCCAGCAGCCCTACAGGGGCCGGAGGCTACACCTTC. It encodes CASSPTGAGGYTF.

The rearrangement uses TRBV19 and TRBJ2-2, with a tentative D call TRBD1 (6 bases). This CDR3 has 15 residues. V was clipped by 4 bases and J by 3 bases, with 12 bases between them. The V gene's germline CDR1 is LNHDA and CDR2 SQIVND (reference sequence). The CDR3 here is CASSSGQTYTGELFF. CDR3 coding DNA: TGTGCCAGTAGTAGCGGACAGACCTACACCGGGGAGCTGTTTTTT.

The rearrangement links TRBV5-1 to TRBJ2-1; TRBD1 is a possible D gene (6 bases). This CDR3 region has 15 residues. The germline gives CDR1 SGHRS, CDR2 YFSETQ. V was shortened by 0 bases and J by 5 bases, with 12 bases between the two germline ends. The CDR3 region is CASSLAQGSHNEQFF. The DNA for the CDR3 is TGCGCCAGCAGCTTGGCTCAGGGGTCCCACAATGAGCAGTTCTTC.

The chain uses TRBV5-4 and TRBJ1-6, with 8 bases fitting TRBD1. Trimming at V came to 4 bases and at J to 6 bases, leaving 12 bases not matched to a gene. Per the germline V gene, CDR1 is SGHNT and CDR2 is YYREEE (reference sequence). The CDR3 consists of 17 residues. Written as DNA, the CDR3 is TGTGCCAGCAGCCCCGACCCCTGGACAGGGCGTAATTCACCCCTCCACTTT. Translated, it gives CASSPDPWTGRNSPLHF.

The gene calls are TRBV28 and TRBJ2-3, with TRBD2 identical over 9 bases. The V gene's germline CDR1 is MDHEN and CDR2 SYDVKM. The V segment lost 6 bases and the J segment 1 base; nucleotides outside the gene matches: 17. The CDR3 is 19 amino acids. The CDR3 DNA reads as TGTGCCAGCAGCTCGAACCGCAGGGTAGCGGGAGTGGGCACAGATACGCAGTATTTT. Protein sequence: CASSSNRRVAGVGTDTQYF. Looking up the rest from reference TRBV28 and TRBJ2-3 gives the full variable domain: DVKVTQSSRYLVKRTGEKVFLECVQDMDHENMFWYRQDPGLGLRLIYFSYDVKMKEKGDIPEGYSVSREKKERFSLILESASTNQTSMYLCASSSNRRVAGVGTDTQYFGPGTRLTVL.

J is TRBJ2-3 and V is TRBV10-1; TRBD2 aligns across 7 bases. Germline V gives CDR1 WNHNN, CDR2 SYGVQD (reference sequence). The CDR3 contains 16 residues. J gave up 3 bases and V 1 base, and 7 bases lay outside the gene matches. CDR3: CASSELGGIRTDTQYF. The DNA for the CDR3 is TGCGCCAGCAGTGAGTTGGGGGGGATACGTACAGATACGCAGTATTTT.

This clone was counted a single time. V usage is TRBV7-6 and J usage is TRBJ2-1; TRBD1 aligns across 9 bases. V dropped 7 bases and J dropped 2; count of bases not matched to a gene: 9. Per germline, CDR1 SGHVS and CDR2 FNYEAQ. This CDR3 has 16 amino acids. CDR3 amino acids: CASKGLTGGTYNEQFF. CDR3 DNA sequence: TGTGCCAGCAAAGGGTTGACAGGGGGAACCTACAATGAGCAGTTCTTC. The full variable domain, completed using reference TRBV7-6 and TRBJ2-1, is GAGVSQSPRYKVTKRGQDVALRCDPISGHVSLYWYRQALGQGPEFLTYFNYEAQQDKSGLPNDRFSAERPEGSISTLTIQRTEQRDSAMYRCASKGLTGGTYNEQFFGPGTRLTVL.

The chain carries TRBV2 and TRBJ2-5; a weak D match, TRBD1 (5 bases). Trimming shortened V by 4 bases and J by 4 bases, and 7 bases separated the two germline ends. Germline V gene data show CDR1 as SNHLY and CDR2 as FYNNEI. This CDR3 region has 12 residues. CDR3 residues: CASSVQGETQYF. The CDR3 DNA reads TGTGCCAGCAGTGTTCAGGGAGAGACCCAGTACTTC.

The J gene is TRBJ2-7, the V gene TRBV10-1; D not resolved. This CDR3 is built from 13 residues. Trimming took 2 bases from V and 0 from J, leaving 5 bases between them. Germline V CDR1 and CDR2: WNHNN, SYGVQD (reference sequence). CDR3 DNA sequence: TGCGCCAGCAGTGAGACTGACTCCTACGAGCAGTACTTC. Protein sequence: CASSETDSYEQYF.

In this sample, this clone turned up once. The genes are TRBV20-1 and TRBJ1-1; D is undetermined. Germline-derived CDR1 and CDR2 are DFQATT and SNEGSKA (reference sequence). This CDR3 comprises 15 residues. Trimming took 3 bases from V and 1 from J, leaving 15 bases between them. The CDR3 region has the DNA TGCAGTGCTAGTAGCTGGGAGATCCGGAACACTGAAGCTTTCTTT. It encodes CSASSWEIRNTEAFF.